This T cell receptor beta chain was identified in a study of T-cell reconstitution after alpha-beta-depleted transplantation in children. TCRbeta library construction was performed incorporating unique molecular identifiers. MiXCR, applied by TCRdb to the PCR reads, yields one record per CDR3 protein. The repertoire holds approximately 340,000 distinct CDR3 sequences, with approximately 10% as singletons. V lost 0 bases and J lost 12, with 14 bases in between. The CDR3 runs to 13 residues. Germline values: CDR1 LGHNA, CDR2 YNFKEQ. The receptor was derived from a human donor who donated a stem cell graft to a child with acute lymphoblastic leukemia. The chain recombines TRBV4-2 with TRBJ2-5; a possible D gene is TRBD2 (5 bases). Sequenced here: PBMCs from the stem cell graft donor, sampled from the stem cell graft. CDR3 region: CASSQDRRGWKYF. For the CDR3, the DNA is TGTGCCAGCAGCCAAGATCGCCGCGGGTGGAAGTACTTC.